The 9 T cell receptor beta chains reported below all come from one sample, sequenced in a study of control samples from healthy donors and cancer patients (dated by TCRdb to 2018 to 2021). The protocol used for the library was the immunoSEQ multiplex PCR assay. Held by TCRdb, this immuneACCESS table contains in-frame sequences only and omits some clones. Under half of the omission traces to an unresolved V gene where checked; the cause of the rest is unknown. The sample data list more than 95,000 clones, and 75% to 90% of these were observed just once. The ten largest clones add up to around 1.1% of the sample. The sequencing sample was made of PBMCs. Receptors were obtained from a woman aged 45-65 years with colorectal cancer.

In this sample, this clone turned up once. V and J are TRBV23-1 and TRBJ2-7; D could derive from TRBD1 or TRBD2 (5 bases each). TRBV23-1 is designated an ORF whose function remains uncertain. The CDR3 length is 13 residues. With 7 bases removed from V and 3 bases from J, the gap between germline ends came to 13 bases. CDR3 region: CASTPGPFYEQYF. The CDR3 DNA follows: TGCGCCAGCACTCCGGGACCCTTCTACGAGCAGTACTTC.

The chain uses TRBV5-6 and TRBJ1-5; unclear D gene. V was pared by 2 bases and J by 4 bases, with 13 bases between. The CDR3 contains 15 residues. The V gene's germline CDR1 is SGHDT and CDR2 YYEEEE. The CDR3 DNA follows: TGTGCCAGCAGCTTACTGGGGAGCCAGAATCAGCCCCAGCATTTT. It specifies CASSLLGSQNQPQHF.

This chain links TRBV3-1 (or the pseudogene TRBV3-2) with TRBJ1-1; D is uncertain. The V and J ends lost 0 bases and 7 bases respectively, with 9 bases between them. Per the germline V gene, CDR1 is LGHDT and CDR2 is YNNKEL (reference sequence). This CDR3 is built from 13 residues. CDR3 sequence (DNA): TGTGCCAGCAGCCAAGAGGGAGGGAGTGAAGCTTTCTTT. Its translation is CASSQEGGSEAFF.

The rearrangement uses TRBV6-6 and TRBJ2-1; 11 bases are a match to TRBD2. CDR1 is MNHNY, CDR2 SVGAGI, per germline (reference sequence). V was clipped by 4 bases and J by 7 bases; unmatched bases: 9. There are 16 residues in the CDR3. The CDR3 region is CASSSHSGGARNEQFF. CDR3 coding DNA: TGTGCCAGCAGTTCCCATAGCGGGGGGGCCCGTAATGAGCAGTTCTTC.

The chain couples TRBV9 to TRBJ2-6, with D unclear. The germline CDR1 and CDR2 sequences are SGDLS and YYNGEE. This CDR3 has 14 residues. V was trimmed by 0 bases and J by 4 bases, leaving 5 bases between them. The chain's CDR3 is CASSVAPGANVLTF. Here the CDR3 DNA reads TGTGCCAGCAGCGTAGCTCCCGGGGCCAACGTCCTGACTTTC.

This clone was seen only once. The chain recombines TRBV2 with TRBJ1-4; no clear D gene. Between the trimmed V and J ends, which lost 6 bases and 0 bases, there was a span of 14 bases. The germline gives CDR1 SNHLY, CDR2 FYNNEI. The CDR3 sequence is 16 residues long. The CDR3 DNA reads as TGTGCCAGCAGCCGACTCCGGTTCCCAACTAATGAAAAACTGTTTTTT. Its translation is CASSRLRFPTNEKLFF.

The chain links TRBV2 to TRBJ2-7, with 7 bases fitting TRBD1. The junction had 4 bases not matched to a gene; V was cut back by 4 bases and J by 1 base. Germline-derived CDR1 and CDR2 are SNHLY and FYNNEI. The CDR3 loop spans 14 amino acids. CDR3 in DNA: TGTGCCAGCAGTGGGACAGGAACTTCCTACGAGCAGTACTTC. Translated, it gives CASSGTGTSYEQYF.

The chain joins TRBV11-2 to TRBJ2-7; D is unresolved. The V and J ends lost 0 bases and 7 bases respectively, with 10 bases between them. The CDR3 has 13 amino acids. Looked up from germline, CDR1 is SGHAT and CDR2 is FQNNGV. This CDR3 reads CASSLDWGGEQYF. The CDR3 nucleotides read TGTGCCAGCAGCTTAGACTGGGGTGGAGAGCAGTACTTC. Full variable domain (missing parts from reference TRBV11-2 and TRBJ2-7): EAGVAQSPRYKIIEKRQSVAFWCNPISGHATLYWYQQILGQGPKLLIQFQNNGVVDDSQLPKDRFSAERLKGVDSTLKIQPAKLEDSAVYLCASSLDWGGEQYFGPGTRLTVT.

CDR3 in DNA: TGTGCCAGCAGCCAGCCCCCGATCGATACGCAGTATTTT. Encoded protein: CASSQPPIDTQYF. This sequence joins TRBV7-3 and TRBJ2-3; D remains ambiguous. The germline V and J ends were trimmed by 5 bases and 6 bases, with 12 bases remaining between them. This CDR3 comprises 13 residues. The V gene's germline CDR1 is SGHTA and CDR2 FQGTGA.